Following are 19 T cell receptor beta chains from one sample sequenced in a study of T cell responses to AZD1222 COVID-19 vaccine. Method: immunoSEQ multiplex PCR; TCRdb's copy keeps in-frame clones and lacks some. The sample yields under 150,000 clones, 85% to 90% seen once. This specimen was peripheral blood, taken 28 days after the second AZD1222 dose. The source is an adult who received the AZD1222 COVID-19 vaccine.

In DNA form, the CDR3 reads TGTGCCAGCAGCATCCGGGCCAGCGGTACCCCCCCATATTTT. Residues: CASSIRASGTPPYF. V gene TRBV7-9 combines with J gene TRBJ1-3; D unresolved. Germline CDR1 and CDR2: SEHNR and FQNEAQ (reference sequence). There are 14 residues in the CDR3. V lost 5 bases and J lost 15, with 23 bases in between. The full variable domain, rest sourced from reference TRBV7-9 and TRBJ1-3, is DTGVSQNPRHKITKRGQNVTFRCDPISEHNRLYWYRQTLGQGPEFLTYFQNEAQLEKSRLLSDRFSAERPKGSFSTLEIQRTEQGDSAMYLCASSIRASGTPPYFGEGSWLTVV.

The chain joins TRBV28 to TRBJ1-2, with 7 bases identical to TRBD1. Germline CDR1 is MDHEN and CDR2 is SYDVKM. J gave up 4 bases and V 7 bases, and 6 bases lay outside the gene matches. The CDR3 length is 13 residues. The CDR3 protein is CASKATGFYGYTF. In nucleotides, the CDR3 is TGTGCCAGCAAAGCGACAGGGTTCTATGGCTACACCTTC.

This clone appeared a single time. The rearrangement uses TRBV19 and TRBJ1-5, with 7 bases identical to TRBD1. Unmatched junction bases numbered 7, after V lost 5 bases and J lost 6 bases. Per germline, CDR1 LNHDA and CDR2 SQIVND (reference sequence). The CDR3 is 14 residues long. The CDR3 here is CASSPTGVGQPQHF. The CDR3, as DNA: TGTGCCAGTAGTCCAACAGGGGTCGGTCAGCCCCAGCATTTT. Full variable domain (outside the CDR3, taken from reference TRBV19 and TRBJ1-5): DGGITQSPKYLFRKEGQNVTLSCEQNLNHDAMYWYRQDPGQGLRLIYYSQIVNDFQKGDIAEGYSVSREKKESFPLTVTSAQKNPTAFYLCASSPTGVGQPQHFGDGTRLSIL.

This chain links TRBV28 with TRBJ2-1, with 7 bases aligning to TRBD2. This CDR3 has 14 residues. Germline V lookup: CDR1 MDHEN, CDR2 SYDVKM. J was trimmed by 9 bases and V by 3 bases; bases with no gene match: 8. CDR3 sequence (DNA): TGTGCCAGCAGTTTGGCTACTAGCGTGAGTGAGCAGTTCTTC. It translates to CASSLATSVSEQFF.

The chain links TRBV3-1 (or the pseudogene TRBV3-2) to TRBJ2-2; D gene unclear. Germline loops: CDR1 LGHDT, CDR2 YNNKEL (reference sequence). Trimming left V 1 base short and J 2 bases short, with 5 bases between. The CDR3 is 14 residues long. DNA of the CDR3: TGTGCCAGCAGCCAAGGGGGAAACACCGGGGAGCTGTTTTTT. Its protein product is CASSQGGNTGELFF.

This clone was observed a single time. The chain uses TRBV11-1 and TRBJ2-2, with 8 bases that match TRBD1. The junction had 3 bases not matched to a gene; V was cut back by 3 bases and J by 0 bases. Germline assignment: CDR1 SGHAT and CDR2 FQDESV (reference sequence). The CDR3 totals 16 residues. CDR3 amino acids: CASSFGQGANTGELFF. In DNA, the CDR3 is TGTGCCAGCAGCTTCGGACAGGGCGCGAACACCGGGGAGCTGTTTTTT.

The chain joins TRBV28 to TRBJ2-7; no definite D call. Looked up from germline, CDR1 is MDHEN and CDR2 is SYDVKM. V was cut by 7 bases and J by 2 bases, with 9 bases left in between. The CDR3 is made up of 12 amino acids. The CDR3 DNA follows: TGTGCCAGCACCCGAGTCCCCTACGAGCAGTACTTC. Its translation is CASTRVPYEQYF.

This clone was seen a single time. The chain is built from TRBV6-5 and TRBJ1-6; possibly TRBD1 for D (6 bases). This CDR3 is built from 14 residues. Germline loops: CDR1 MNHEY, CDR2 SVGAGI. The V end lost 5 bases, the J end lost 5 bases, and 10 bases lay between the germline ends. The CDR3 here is CASSPGQNNSPLHF. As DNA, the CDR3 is TGTGCCAGCAGTCCGGGACAAAATAATTCACCCCTCCACTTT.

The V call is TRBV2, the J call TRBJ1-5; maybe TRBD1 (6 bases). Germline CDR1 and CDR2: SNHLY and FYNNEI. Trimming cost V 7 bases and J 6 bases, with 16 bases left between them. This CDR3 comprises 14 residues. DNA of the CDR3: TGTGCCAGCAAGGGCAGGGGAGGGATTCAGCCCCAGCATTTT. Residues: CASKGRGGIQPQHF.

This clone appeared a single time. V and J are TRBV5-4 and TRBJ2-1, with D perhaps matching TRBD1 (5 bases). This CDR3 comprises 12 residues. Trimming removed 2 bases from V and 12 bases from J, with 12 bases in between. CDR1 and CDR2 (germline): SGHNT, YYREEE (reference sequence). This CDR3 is CASSLSDRGQFF. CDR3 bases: TGTGCCAGCAGCTTATCCGATAGGGGGCAGTTCTTC.

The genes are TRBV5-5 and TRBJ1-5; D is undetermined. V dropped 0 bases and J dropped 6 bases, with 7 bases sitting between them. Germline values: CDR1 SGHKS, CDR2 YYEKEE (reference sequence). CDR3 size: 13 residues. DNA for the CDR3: TGTGCCAGCAGCTTGGCCCCCCCTCAGCCCCAGCATTTT. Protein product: CASSLAPPQPQHF.

In DNA, the CDR3 is TGTGCCAGCAGCAGGGACATTCTGGGGGGAAAACTGTTTTTT. Protein: CASSRDILGGKLFF. This chain joins TRBV27 and TRBJ1-4; TRBD1 might be the D (6 bases). Per germline, CDR1 MNHEY and CDR2 SMNVEV (reference sequence). The germline V and J ends were trimmed by 6 bases and 10 bases, with 18 bases remaining between them. The CDR3 has 14 amino acids.

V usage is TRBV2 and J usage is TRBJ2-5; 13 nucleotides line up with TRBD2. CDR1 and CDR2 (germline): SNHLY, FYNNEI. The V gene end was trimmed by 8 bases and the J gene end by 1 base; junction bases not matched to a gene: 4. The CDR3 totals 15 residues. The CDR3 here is CASGGLAGFQETQYF. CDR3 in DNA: TGTGCCAGCGGGGGACTAGCGGGGTTCCAAGAGACCCAGTACTTC.

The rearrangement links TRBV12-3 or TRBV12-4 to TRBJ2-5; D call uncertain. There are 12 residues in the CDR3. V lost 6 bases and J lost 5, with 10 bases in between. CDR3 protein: CASSWGGETQYF. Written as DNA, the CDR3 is TGTGCCAGCAGCTGGGGTGGCGAGACCCAGTACTTC.

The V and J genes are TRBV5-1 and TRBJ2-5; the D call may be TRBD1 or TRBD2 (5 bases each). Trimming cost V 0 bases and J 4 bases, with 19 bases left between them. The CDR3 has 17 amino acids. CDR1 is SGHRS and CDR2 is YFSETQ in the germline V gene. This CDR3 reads CASSLGGSWSLGETQYF. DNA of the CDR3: TGCGCCAGCAGCTTGGGGGGGTCGTGGAGTCTAGGAGAGACCCAGTACTTC.

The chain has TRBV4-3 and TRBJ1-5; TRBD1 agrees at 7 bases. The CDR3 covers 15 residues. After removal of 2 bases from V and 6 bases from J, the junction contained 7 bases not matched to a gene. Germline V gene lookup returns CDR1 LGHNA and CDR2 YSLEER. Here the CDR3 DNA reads TGCGCCAGCAGCCAATCGATCGCAGGGGGTCAGCCCCAGCATTTT. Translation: CASSQSIAGGQPQHF.

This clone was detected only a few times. CDR3 sequence: CASSLLAVHSGNTIYF. For the CDR3, the DNA is TGTGCCAGCAGCTTGTTGGCAGTCCACTCTGGAAACACCATATATTTT. The chain links TRBV5-8 to TRBJ1-3; D uncertain. V lost 1 base, J lost 0 bases, and 11 bases lay in between. CDR3 size: 16 residues. The V gene's germline CDR1 is SGHTS and CDR2 YDEGEE.

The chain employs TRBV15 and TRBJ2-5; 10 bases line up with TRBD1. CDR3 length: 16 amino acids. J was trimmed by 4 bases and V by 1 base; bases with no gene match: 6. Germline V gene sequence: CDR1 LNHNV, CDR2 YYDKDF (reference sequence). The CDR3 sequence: CATSRARGQGSETQYF. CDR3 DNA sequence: TGTGCCACCAGCAGAGCAAGGGGACAGGGGTCAGAGACCCAGTACTTC.

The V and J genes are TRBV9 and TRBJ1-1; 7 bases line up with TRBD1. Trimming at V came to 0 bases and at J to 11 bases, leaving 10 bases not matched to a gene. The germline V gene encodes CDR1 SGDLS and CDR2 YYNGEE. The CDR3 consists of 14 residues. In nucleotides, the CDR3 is TGTGCCAGCAGCGTAGCTACGTCAGGGGGGAATGCTTTCTTT. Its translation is CASSVATSGGNAFF. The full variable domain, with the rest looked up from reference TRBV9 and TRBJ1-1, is DSGVTQTPKHLITATGQRVTLRCSPRSGDLSVYWYQQSLDQGLQFLIQYYNGEERAKGNILERFSAQQFPDLHSELNLSSLELGDSALYFCASSVATSGGNAFFGQGTRLTVV.